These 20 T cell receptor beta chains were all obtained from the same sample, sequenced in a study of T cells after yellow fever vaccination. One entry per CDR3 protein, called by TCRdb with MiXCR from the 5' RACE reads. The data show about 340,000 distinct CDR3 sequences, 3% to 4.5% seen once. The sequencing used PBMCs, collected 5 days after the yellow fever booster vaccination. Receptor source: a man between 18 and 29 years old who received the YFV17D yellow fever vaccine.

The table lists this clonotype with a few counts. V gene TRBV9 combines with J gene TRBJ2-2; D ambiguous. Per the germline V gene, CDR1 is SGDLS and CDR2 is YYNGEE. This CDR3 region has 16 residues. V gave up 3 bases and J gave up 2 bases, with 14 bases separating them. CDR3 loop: CASSAPIGVNTGELFF. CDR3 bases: TGTGCCAGCAGCGCCCCCATCGGAGTAAACACCGGGGAGCTGTTTTTT.

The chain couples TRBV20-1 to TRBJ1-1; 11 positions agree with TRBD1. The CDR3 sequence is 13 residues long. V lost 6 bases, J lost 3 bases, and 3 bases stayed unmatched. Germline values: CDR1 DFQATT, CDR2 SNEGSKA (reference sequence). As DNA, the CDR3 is TGCAGTGCCGGGACAGGGGGGGACACTGAAGCTTTCTTT. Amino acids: CSAGTGGDTEAFF.

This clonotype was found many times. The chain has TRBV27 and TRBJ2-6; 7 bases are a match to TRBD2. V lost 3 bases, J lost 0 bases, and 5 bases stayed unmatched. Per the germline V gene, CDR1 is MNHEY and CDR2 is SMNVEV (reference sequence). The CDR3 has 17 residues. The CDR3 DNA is TGTGCCAGCAGTTTTTGGGGGGGACTCTCTGGGGCCAACGTCCTGACTTTC. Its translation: CASSFWGGLSGANVLTF.

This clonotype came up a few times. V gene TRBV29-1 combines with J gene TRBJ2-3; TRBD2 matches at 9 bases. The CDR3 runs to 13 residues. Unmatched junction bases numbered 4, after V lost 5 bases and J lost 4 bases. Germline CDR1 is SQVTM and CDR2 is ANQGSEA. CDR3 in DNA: TGCAGCGTTTTTGGCGGGGGGGCAGATACGCAGTATTTT. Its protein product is CSVFGGGADTQYF.

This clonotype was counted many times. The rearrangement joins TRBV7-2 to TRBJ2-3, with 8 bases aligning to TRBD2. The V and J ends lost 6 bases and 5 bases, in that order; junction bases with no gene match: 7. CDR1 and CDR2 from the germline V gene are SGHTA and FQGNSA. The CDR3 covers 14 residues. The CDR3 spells CASSQPGGVDTQYF. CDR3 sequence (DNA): TGTGCCAGCAGTCAGCCGGGAGGGGTAGATACGCAGTATTTT.

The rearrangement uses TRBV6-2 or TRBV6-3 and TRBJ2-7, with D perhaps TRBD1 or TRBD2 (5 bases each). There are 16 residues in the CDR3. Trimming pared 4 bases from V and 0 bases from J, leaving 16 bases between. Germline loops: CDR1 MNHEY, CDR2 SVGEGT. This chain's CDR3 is CASSSRGDFYSYEQYV. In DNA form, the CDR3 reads TGTGCCAGCAGTTCCCGAGGGGATTTTTACTCCTACGAGCAGTACGTC.

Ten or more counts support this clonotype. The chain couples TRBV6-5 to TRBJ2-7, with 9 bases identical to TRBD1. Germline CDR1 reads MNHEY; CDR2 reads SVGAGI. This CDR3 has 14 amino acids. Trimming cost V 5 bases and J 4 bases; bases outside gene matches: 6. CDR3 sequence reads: CASSAGTGRYEQYF. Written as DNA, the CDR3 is TGTGCCAGCAGTGCCGGGACAGGGAGGTACGAGCAGTACTTC.

CDR3 protein: CASSPSKQRTYEQYF. In nucleotides, the CDR3 is TGTGCCAGCAGCCCGAGTAAACAGCGGACCTACGAGCAGTACTTC. The V call is TRBV5-4, the J call TRBJ2-7; D is perhaps TRBD2 (5 bases). The V gene's germline CDR1 is SGHNT and CDR2 YYREEE (reference sequence). The V gene lost 4 bases and the J gene lost 2 bases, with 16 bases spanning the gap. The CDR3 is made up of 15 amino acids.

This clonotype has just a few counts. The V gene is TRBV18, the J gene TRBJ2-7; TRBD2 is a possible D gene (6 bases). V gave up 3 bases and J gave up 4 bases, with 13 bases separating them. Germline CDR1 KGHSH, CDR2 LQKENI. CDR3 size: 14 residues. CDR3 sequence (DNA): TGTGCCAGCTCACCCCGGGGGAGAGGGTACGAGCAGTACGTC. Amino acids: CASSPRGRGYEQYV.

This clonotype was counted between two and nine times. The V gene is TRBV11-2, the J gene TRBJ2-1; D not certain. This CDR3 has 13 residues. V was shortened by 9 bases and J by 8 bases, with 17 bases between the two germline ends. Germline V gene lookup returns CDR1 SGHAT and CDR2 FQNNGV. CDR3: CASRKMGNYEQFF. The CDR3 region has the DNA TGTGCCAGTAGAAAAATGGGGAATTATGAGCAGTTCTTC.

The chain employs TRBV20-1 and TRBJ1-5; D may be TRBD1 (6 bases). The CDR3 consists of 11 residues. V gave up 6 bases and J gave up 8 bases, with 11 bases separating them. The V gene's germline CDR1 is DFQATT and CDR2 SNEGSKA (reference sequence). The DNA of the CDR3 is TGCAGTGCGGGGGCCGAGGAGCCCCAGCATTTT. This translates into CSAGAEEPQHF.

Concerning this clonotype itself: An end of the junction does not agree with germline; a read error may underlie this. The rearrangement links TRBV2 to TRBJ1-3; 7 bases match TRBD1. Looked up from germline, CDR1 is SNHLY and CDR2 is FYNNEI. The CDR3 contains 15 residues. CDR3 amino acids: CASSPDRRPGNTIYF. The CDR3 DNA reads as TGTGCCAGCAGCCCGGACAGGCGACCTGGGAACACCATATATTTT.

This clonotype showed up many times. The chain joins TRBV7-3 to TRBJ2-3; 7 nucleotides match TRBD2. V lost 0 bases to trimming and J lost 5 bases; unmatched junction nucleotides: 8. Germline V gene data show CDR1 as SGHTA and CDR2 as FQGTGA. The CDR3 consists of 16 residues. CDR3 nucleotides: TGTGCCAGCAGCTTAACGGGGGGGACCCTCGGAGATACGCAGTATTTT. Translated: CASSLTGGTLGDTQYF.

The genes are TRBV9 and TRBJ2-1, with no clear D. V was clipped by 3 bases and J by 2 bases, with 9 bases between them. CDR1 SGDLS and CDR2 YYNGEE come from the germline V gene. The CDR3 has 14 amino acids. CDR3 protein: CASSERGPYNEQFF. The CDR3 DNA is TGTGCCAGCAGCGAACGAGGTCCCTACAATGAGCAGTTCTTC.

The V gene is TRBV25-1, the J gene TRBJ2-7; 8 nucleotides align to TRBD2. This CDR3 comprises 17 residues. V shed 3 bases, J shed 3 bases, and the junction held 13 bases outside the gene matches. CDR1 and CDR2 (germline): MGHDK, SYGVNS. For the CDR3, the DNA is TGTGCCAGCAGTGATCCGGCGGGGGGACTTCCTAACTACGAGCAGTACGTC. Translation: CASSDPAGGLPNYEQYV.

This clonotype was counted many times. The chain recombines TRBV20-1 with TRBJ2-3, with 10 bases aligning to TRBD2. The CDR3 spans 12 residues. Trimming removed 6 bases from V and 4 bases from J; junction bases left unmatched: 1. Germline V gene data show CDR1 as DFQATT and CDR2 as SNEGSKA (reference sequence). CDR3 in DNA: TGCAGTGCGAGCGGGGGGGCAGATACGCAGTATTTT. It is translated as CSASGGADTQYF.

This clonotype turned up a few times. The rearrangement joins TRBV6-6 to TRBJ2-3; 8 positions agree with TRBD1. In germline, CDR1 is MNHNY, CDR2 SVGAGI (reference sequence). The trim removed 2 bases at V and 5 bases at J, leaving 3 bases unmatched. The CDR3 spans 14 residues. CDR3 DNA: TGTGCCAGCAGTTACCCGGACAGGGTAGATACGCAGTATTTT. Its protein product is CASSYPDRVDTQYF.

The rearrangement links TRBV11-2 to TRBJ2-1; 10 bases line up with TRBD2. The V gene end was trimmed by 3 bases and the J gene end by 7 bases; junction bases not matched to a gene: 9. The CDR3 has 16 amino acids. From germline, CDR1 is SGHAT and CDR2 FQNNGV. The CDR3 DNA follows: TGTGCCAGCAGCTTCGAGCGGGGGGGAAAGGGAAATGAGCAGTTCTTC. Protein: CASSFERGGKGNEQFF.

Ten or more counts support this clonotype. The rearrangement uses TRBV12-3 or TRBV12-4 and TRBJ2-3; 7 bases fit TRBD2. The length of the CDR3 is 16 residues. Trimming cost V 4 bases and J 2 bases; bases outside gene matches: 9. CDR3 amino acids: CASSSPEAGDTDTQYF. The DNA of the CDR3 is TGTGCCAGCAGTTCCCCGGAGGCGGGGGACACAGATACGCAGTATTTT.

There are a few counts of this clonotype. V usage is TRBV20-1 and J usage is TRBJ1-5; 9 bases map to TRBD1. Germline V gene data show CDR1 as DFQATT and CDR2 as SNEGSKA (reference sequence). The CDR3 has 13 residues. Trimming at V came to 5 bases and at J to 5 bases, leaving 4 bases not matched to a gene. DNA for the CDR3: TGCAGTGCTGTGGGACAGGGACATCAGCCCCAGCATTTT. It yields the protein CSAVGQGHQPQHF.